The present T cell receptor beta chain was sequenced within a study of long-term antiretroviral therapy in people with HIV. immunoSEQ v3.0 was run at survey level. Libraries were prepared by immunoSEQ multiplex PCR; TCRdb keeps only in-frame clonotypes and omits some of them. The sample lists 25,000 to 35,000 clones, roughly 84% occurring once. Two or more post-ART PBMC samples, plus at least one pre-ART sample, were available for each donor. The material sequenced was unsorted PBMCs, taken 2 years after starting antiretroviral therapy. The sequence was obtained from a man aged 45-65 years with HIV.

CDR3 region: CATSSPFSELFF. As DNA, the CDR3 is TGTGCCACCAGCTCCCCCTTCAGCGAACTGTTTTTT. J is TRBJ1-4 and V is TRBV15; no clear D gene. V gave up 5 bases and J gave up 12 bases, with 13 bases separating them. The CDR3 runs to 12 residues. Germline CDR1 LNHNV, CDR2 YYDKDF (reference sequence).